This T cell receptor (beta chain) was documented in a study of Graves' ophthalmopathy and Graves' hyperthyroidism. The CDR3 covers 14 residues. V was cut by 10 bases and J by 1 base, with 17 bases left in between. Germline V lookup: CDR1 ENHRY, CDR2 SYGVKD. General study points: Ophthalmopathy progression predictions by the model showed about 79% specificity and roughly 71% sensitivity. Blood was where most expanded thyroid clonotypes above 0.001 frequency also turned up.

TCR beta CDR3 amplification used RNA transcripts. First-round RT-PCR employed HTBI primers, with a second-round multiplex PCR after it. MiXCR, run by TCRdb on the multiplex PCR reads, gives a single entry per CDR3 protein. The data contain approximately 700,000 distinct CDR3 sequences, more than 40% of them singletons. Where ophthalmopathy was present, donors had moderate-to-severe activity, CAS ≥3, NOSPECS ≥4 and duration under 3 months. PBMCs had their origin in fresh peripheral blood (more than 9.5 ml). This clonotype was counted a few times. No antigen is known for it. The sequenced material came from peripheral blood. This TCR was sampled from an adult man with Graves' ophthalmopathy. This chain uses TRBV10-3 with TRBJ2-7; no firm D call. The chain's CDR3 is CATKMELSSYEQYF. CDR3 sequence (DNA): TGTGCCACCAAGATGGAGCTGAGTTCCTACGAGCAGTACTTC.